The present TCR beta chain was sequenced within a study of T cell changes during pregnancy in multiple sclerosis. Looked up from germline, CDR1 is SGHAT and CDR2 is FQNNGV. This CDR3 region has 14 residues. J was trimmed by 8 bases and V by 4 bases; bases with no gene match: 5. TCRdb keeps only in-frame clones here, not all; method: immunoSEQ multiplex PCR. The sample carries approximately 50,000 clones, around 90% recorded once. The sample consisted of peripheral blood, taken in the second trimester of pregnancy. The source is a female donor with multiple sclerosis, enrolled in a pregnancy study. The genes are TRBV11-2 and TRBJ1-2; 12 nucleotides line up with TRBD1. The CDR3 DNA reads TGTGCCAGCAGCTCGGGACAGGGGGCGCGAGGCTACACCTTC. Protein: CASSSGQGARGYTF.